This T cell receptor (beta chain) was observed in a study of cytotoxic CD8 clonotypes in ibrutinib-treated CLL (dated by TCRdb to the early 2020s). For context, the study as a whole: The cohort was composed of some ten relapsed/refractory and approximately 14 treatment-naive patients; IGHV unmutated status was identified in 17 patients. Responses were partial in some 24 patients and complete in 2; after median approximately 69 months follow-up, about 14 stayed in remission and approximately twelve progressed. Samples at response were collected after a median of about 13 months of treatment, with a range of 6 to 36 months. On average, each sample yielded roughly 250,000 productive templates and about 94,000 productive rearrangements. Of the roughly 81 people in the trial, about 27 had longitudinal samples available. Cryopreserved peripheral blood mononuclear cells were collected at three points: before therapy, at response, and at either sustained remission or disease progression. Patients were still on ibrutinib when every remission and progressive disease sample was collected.

On the study overall, not on this receptor specifically: Public clonotypes were rare and either shrank or stayed stable during treatment, and the rise in clonality at ibrutinib response reflected expansion of private clonotypes. At ibrutinib response clonality went up, during sustained remission it held steady, and at progression it dropped back toward baseline. Lymph node repertoires were not examined, and the timing of sampling was not matched between patients in sustained remission and those whose disease progressed. Baseline clonality exceeded that of age-matched healthy donors and correlated strongly with circulating CD8+ T-cell counts.

On a MiSeq, deep resolution sequencing aimed for a depth between 1 in 1 million and 1 in 200,000 T cells, with each clonotype covered around 9.2x on average. TCR beta libraries were generated with the immunoSEQ hsTCRB Kit. In the authors' own workflow: Data were analyzed with ImmunoSEQ Data Assistant and ImmunoSEQ Analyzer, with V, D and J genes assigned per IMGT definitions. Clonality, with values ranging from 0 to 1, was calculated as one minus the normalized Shannon entropy of productive rearrangement frequencies. Only overrepresented clonotypes making up at least 0.05% of each patient's repertoire were included in the public clonotype analysis. Roughly 13 age-matched healthy donor repertoires from immuneACCESS served as clonality controls. In TCRdb, the immuneACCESS table is reduced to in-frame sequences with V and J assigned. These tables do not hold every clone; where another copy was compared, an unresolved V gene accounts for under half, and the others remain unexplained. Clone size and V and J calls were adopted from that table, with D and trimming inferred from the DNA. This sample is represented by more than 110,000 clones; about 91% of them were singletons. The ten biggest clones cover 10% to 12% of the sample.

Points on this clone: Its antigen is unknown. No clone much larger than this one lies a single base away; base qualities are absent.

This specimen's time point label, per the study, means: approximately eleven months on ibrutinib. For TCR beta library preparation, about 2 micrograms of genomic DNA were isolated from cryopreserved PBMCs. High-throughput TCR beta sequencing was performed on longitudinal blood samples from CLL patients receiving ibrutinib monotherapy. The patients were enrolled in a single-center, open-label phase 2 trial of ibrutinib monotherapy. From the cysteine up to the phenylalanine, the CDR3 has a length of 14 residues. The entry retains the CDR3 DNA only, 42 bases that are in frame from base 1. Ends trimmed: V by 0 bases, J by 1 base; bases unmatched to a gene: 0. The germline V gene specifies SGHRS as CDR1 and YFSETQ as CDR2.

The receptor was derived from a human donor with chronic lymphocytic leukemia. Material: PBMCs, obtained after 12 months of ibrutinib treatment. Recombination connected TRBV5-1 to TRBJ1-2; 7 central nucleotides agree with TRBD1. CDR3 reads: CASSLGQGNYGYTF. In nucleotides, the sequence is TGCGCCAGCAGCTTGGGACAGGGTAACTATGGCTACACCTTC.